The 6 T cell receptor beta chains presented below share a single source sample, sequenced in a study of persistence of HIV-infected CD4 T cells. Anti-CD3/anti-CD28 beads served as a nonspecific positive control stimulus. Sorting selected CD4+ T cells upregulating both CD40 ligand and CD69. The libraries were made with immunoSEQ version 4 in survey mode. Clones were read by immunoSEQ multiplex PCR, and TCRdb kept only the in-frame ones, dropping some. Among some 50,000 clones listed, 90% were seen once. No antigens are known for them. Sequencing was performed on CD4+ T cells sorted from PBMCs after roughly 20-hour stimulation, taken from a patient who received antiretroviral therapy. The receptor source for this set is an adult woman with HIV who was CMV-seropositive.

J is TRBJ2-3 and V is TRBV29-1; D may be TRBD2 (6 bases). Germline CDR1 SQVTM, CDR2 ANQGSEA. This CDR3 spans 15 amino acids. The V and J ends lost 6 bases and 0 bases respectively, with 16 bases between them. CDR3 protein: CSVPSKEGSTDTQYF. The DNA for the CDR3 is TGCAGCGTGCCCTCCAAGGAGGGAAGCACAGATACGCAGTATTTT.

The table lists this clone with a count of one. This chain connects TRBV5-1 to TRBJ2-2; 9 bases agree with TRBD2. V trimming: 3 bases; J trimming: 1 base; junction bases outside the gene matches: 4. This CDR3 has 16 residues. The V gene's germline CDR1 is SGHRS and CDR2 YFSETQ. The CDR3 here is CASSSLAGVNTGELFF. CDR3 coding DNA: TGCGCCAGCAGCTCTTTAGCGGGGGTGAACACCGGGGAGCTGTTTTTT. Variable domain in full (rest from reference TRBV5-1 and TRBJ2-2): KAGVTQTPRYLIKTRGQQVTLSCSPISGHRSVSWYQQTPGQGLQFLFEYFSETQRNKGNFPGRFSGRQFSNSRSEMNVSTLELGDSALYLCASSSLAGVNTGELFFGEGSRLTVL.

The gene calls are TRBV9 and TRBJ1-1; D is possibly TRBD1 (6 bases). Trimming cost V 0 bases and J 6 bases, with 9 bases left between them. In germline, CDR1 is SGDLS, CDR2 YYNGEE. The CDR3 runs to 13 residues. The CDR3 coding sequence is TGTGCCAGCAGCGTAGTCAAGGGGGCTGAAGCTTTCTTT. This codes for CASSVVKGAEAFF.

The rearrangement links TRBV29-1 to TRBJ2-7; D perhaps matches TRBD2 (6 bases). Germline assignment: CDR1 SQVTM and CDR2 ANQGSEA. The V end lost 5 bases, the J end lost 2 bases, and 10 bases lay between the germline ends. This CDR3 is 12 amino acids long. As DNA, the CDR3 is TGCAGCGTTAGTGGAGGGGCCTACGAGCAGTACTTC. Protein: CSVSGGAYEQYF.

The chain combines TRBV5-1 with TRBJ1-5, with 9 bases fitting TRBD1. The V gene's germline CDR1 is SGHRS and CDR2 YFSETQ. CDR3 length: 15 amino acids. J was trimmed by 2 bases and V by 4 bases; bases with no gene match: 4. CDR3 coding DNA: TGCGCCAGCAGCCCCGGGACAGGGCGCAATCAGCCCCAGCATTTT. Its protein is CASSPGTGRNQPQHF.

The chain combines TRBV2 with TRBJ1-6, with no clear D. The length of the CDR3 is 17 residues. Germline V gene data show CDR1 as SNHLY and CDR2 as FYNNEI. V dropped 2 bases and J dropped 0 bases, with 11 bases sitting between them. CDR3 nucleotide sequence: TGTGCCAGCAGTGAATCACGAAGGGACTCCTATAATTCACCCCTCCACTTT. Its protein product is CASSESRRDSYNSPLHF. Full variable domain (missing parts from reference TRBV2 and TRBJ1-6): EPEVTQTPSHQVTQMGQEVILRCVPISNHLYFYWYRQILGQKVEFLVSFYNNEISEKSEIFDDQFSVERPDGSNFTLKIRSTKLEDSAMYFCASSESRRDSYNSPLHFGNGTRLTVT.